Only a few counts were recorded for the clone carrying this TCR beta chain. One entry per CDR3 protein results from TCRdb running MiXCR on the 5' RACE reads. The table has roughly 180,000 distinct CDR3 sequences, 13% seen once. The sample comes from a study of CD8 T cells in ankylosing spondylitis. This CDR3 contains 13 residues. CDR1 and CDR2 (germline): KGHDR, SFDVKD. Trimming left V 3 bases short and J 7 bases short, with 8 bases between. Sequenced input: blood, either unsorted or a sorted T cell fraction (not recorded which). The receptor's source is a female donor with ankylosing spondylitis or in good health (not recorded which). V usage is TRBV24-1 and J usage is TRBJ1-4; D call uncertain. CDR3 sequence: CATSDQRAEKLFF. CDR3 nucleotide sequence: TGTGCCACCAGTGATCAACGGGCTGAAAAACTGTTTTTT.